Below, 23 T cell receptor beta chains from the same sample are listed, as sequenced in a study of T-cell memory formation after mild COVID-19. TCRdb called the 5' RACE reads again in MiXCR, with one record for every CDR3 protein. The data show about 350,000 distinct CDR3 sequences, roughly an eighth seen once. Material: PBMCs or a T cell subset sorted from them (not recorded which). These receptors were taken from a man younger than 30 who had mild COVID-19 (a few samples of this study predate the infection). Cell type and time point are not known.

At least ten counts were recorded for this clonotype. The V gene is TRBV5-6, the J gene TRBJ2-2; no clear D gene. V lost 0 bases to trimming and J lost 5 bases, with 14 bases between them. The CDR3 spans 16 residues. Germline lookup yields CDR1 SGHDT and CDR2 YYEEEE. DNA for the CDR3: TGTGCCAGCAGCTTGGACGAGGTACCGTCGACCGGGGAGCTGTTTTTT. This translates into CASSLDEVPSTGELFF.

The rearrangement uses TRBV4-2 and TRBJ2-1; 10 bases are a match to TRBD2. The CDR3 has 15 amino acids. The ends lost 1 base at V and 8 bases at J; junction bases unmatched: 5. CDR1 is LGHNA, CDR2 YNFKEQ, per germline. Written as DNA, the CDR3 is TGTGCCAGCAGCCAAGGAAGCGGGGGGGCGCATGAGCAGTTCTTC. This codes for CASSQGSGGAHEQFF.

This clonotype turned up a few times. This rearrangement joins TRBV6-5 to TRBJ2-3, with D perhaps TRBD2 (6 bases). CDR1 MNHEY and CDR2 SVGAGI come from the germline V gene. With 5 bases removed from V and 3 bases from J, the gap between germline ends came to 12 bases. This CDR3 is built from 14 residues. For the CDR3, the DNA is TGTGCCAGCAGTGAGGTGGAGGGGACAGATACGCAGTATTTT. Residues: CASSEVEGTDTQYF.

V is TRBV2 and J is TRBJ1-1, with D uncertain. V dropped 6 bases and J dropped 6 bases, with 11 bases sitting between them. The CDR3 sequence is 12 residues long. Looked up from germline, CDR1 is SNHLY and CDR2 is FYNNEI. CDR3 sequence reads: CASRDDRPEAFF. The CDR3 region has the DNA TGTGCCAGCAGGGATGACCGTCCTGAAGCTTTCTTT.

In its sample, this clonotype was seen a few times. CDR3 coding DNA: TGTGCCAGCAGCGAAATGGGACAGAACTATGGCTACACCTTC. Its translation is CASSEMGQNYGYTF. The chain joins TRBV7-3 to TRBJ1-2, with 7 bases fitting TRBD1. CDR1 and CDR2 (germline): SGHTA, FQGTGA. This CDR3 region has 14 residues. J lost 2 bases, V lost 5 bases, and 5 bases had no gene match.

The chain combines TRBV6-5 with TRBJ1-2, with D perhaps TRBD1 (5 bases). This CDR3 spans 16 amino acids. V was pared by 0 bases and J by 4 bases, with 15 bases between. The germline CDR1 and CDR2 sequences are MNHEY and SVGAGI. For the CDR3, the DNA is TGTGCCAGCAGTTACTCGAGGGGTCTGGGGGTCTATGGCTACACCTTC. Protein: CASSYSRGLGVYGYTF.

This clonotype occurred many times. The chain carries TRBV5-1 and TRBJ2-1, with TRBD1 as a possible D gene (5 bases). CDR3 length: 15 residues. V was trimmed by 5 bases and J by 4 bases, leaving 16 bases between them. In germline, CDR1 is SGHRS, CDR2 YFSETQ. The CDR3 sequence: CASRRDSNIYNEQFF. CDR3 in DNA: TGCGCCAGCAGACGTGACAGCAATATTTACAATGAGCAGTTCTTC.

This clonotype was recorded many times. The chain employs TRBV4-1 and TRBJ2-7; TRBD2 matches 13 bases. The CDR3 has 17 amino acids. The J segment lost 3 bases and the V segment lost 0 bases, leaving 5 bases of the junction unmatched. CDR1 is MGHRA and CDR2 is YSYEKL in the germline V gene. The CDR3: CASSQEKGLAGLYEQYF. In DNA form, the CDR3 reads TGCGCCAGCAGCCAAGAGAAGGGACTAGCGGGGCTCTACGAGCAGTACTTC.

This clonotype was detected only a few times. V and J are TRBV7-8 and TRBJ1-1; D not resolved. Trimming took off 5 bases at V and 1 base at J, with 14 bases between the two ends. Germline CDR1 and CDR2: SGHVS and FQNEAQ. This CDR3 region has 15 residues. The CDR3 DNA is TGTGCCAGCAGCCCGGCAAGGGTTCGGAACACTGAAGCTTTCTTT. This codes for CASSPARVRNTEAFF.

This clonotype was counted between two and nine times. The chain recombines TRBV10-3 with TRBJ1-5, with D possibly TRBD1 on 5 matching bases. Per the germline V gene, CDR1 is ENHRY and CDR2 is SYGVKD. The V end lost 10 bases, the J end lost 2 bases, and 15 bases lay between the germline ends. CDR3 length equals 14 residues. The CDR3 nucleotides read TGTGCCACCAGGGCAGAGGGTGGCAATCAGCCCCAGCATTTT. This translates into CATRAEGGNQPQHF.

The CDR3 spells CSVEEGHRGSYNEQFF. In DNA, the CDR3 is TGCAGCGTTGAAGAAGGTCACAGGGGATCCTACAATGAGCAGTTCTTC. The chain carries TRBV29-1 and TRBJ2-1; TRBD1 matches at 7 bases. CDR1 is SQVTM and CDR2 is ANQGSEA in the germline V gene. Trimming cost V 0 bases and J 1 base; bases outside gene matches: 6. This CDR3 has 16 amino acids.

The genes are TRBV6-2 or TRBV6-3 and TRBJ2-5; 7 bases are a match to TRBD2. Germline V lookup: CDR1 MNHEY, CDR2 SVGEGT. Trimming removed 6 bases from V and 5 bases from J; junction bases left unmatched: 9. The CDR3 totals 14 residues. As DNA, the CDR3 is TGTGCCAGCAGACGAGCGGGGTGGCAGGAGACCCAGTACTTC. Protein: CASRRAGWQETQYF.

This clonotype was picked up a small number of times. The V call is TRBV6-5, the J call TRBJ2-7, with D unresolved. The CDR3 has 13 amino acids. Looked up from germline, CDR1 is MNHEY and CDR2 is SVGAGI. Trimming removed 0 bases at V and 3 bases at J, with 6 bases between. The CDR3 DNA is TGTGCCAGCAGTTACTCACAGATCTACGAGCAGTACTTC. Amino acid sequence: CASSYSQIYEQYF.

The J gene is TRBJ1-5, the V gene TRBV6-1, with unresolved D. CDR3 length: 13 residues. Per the germline V gene, CDR1 is MNHNS and CDR2 is SASEGT. Deletions cut 0 bases from V and 5 bases from J, with 5 bases between. The CDR3 DNA reads TGTGCCAGCAGTGAAGCTAATCATCAGCCCCAGCATTTT. It encodes CASSEANHQPQHF.

The chain has TRBV12-3 or TRBV12-4 and TRBJ2-1; no definite D call. CDR3 length: 12 amino acids. The V gene lost 5 bases and the J gene lost 9 bases, with 11 bases spanning the gap. The CDR3 reads CASSVGPAEQFF. As DNA, the CDR3 is TGTGCCAGCAGTGTCGGTCCGGCTGAGCAGTTCTTC.

This clonotype was counted many times. The chain uses TRBV20-1 and TRBJ2-5; D possibly uses TRBD1 or TRBD2 (6 bases each). The CDR3 has 13 residues. The V gene lost 3 bases and the J gene lost 5 bases, with 13 bases spanning the gap. Per germline, CDR1 DFQATT and CDR2 SNEGSKA (reference sequence). The CDR3 sequence is CSARSGAVETQYF. The CDR3 coding sequence is TGCAGTGCTAGGTCGGGGGCGGTGGAGACCCAGTACTTC.

The J gene is TRBJ2-3, the V gene TRBV12-5, with D hard to call. Germline CDR1 and CDR2: LGHNT and FRNRAP. Trimming removed 6 bases at V and 3 bases at J, with 16 bases between. The CDR3 extends over 15 amino acids. The CDR3 coding sequence is TGTGCTAGTGGACGAGCCCGGTTCGGGACAGATACGCAGTATTTT. Amino acids: CASGRARFGTDTQYF. Filled out from reference TRBV12-5 and TRBJ2-3, the complete variable domain reads DARVTQTPRHKVTEMGQEVTMRCQPILGHNTVFWYRQTMMQGLELLAYFRNRAPLDDSGMPKDRFSAEMPDATLATLKIQPSEPRDSAVYFCASGRARFGTDTQYFGPGTRLTVL.

This clonotype was seen ten or more times. The chain combines TRBV5-1 with TRBJ2-2; D gene ambiguous. The V gene's germline CDR1 is SGHRS and CDR2 YFSETQ. CDR3 length: 15 residues. Deletions cut 0 bases from V and 6 bases from J, with 12 bases between. The CDR3 nucleotides read TGCGCCAGCAGCTTGGCTGGAGTGAAGGCCGGGGAGCTGTTTTTT. Translating gives CASSLAGVKAGELFF. The variable domain in full, with the rest retrieved from reference TRBV5-1 and TRBJ2-2, is KAGVTQTPRYLIKTRGQQVTLSCSPISGHRSVSWYQQTPGQGLQFLFEYFSETQRNKGNFPGRFSGRQFSNSRSEMNVSTLELGDSALYLCASSLAGVKAGELFFGEGSRLTVL.

J is TRBJ2-5 and V is TRBV18; D is possibly TRBD1 (6 bases). In germline, CDR1 is KGHSH, CDR2 LQKENI. This CDR3 has 13 residues. Trimming removed 3 bases at V and 2 bases at J, with 7 bases between. CDR3 sequence: CASSPQGQETQYF. The CDR3 DNA reads TGTGCCAGCTCACCGCAGGGGCAAGAGACCCAGTACTTC.

Only a few counts were recorded for this clonotype. The rearrangement uses TRBV11-1 and TRBJ1-2; 7 bases align to TRBD1. In germline, CDR1 is SGHAT, CDR2 FQDESV (reference sequence). The CDR3 has 14 residues. J was trimmed by 8 bases and V by 2 bases; bases with no gene match: 8. The CDR3 is CASSLTSGQVGYTF. The CDR3 nucleotides read TGTGCCAGCAGCTTAACCTCAGGACAGGTCGGCTACACCTTC.

This chain connects TRBV29-1 to TRBJ2-3; 8 nucleotides align to TRBD2. Per germline, CDR1 SQVTM and CDR2 ANQGSEA. The length of the CDR3 is 14 residues. The V segment lost 4 bases and the J segment 3 bases; nucleotides outside the gene matches: 6. The DNA of the CDR3 is TGCAGCGTTGCTCGGGGGGGGAGAACAGATACGCAGTATTTT. Translating gives CSVARGGRTDTQYF.

This clonotype was seen a few times. The chain has TRBV15 and TRBJ2-5; D possibly corresponds to TRBD2 (6 bases). Per germline, CDR1 LNHNV and CDR2 YYDKDF (reference sequence). V lost 6 bases and J lost 5, with 19 bases in between. This CDR3 has 15 residues. The CDR3: CATRAGGSGSETQYF. In DNA, the CDR3 is TGTGCCACCAGAGCTGGGGGGTCAGGATCGGAGACCCAGTACTTC.

This clonotype was seen ten or more times. V and J are TRBV7-2 and TRBJ2-5; no clear D. CDR1 and CDR2 from the germline V gene are SGHTA and FQGNSA. With 5 bases removed from V and 5 bases from J, the gap between germline ends came to 12 bases. The CDR3 is 13 amino acids. CDR3 coding DNA: TGTGCCAGCAGCCACACTGACACGGAGACCCAGTACTTC. Its protein product is CASSHTDTETQYF.